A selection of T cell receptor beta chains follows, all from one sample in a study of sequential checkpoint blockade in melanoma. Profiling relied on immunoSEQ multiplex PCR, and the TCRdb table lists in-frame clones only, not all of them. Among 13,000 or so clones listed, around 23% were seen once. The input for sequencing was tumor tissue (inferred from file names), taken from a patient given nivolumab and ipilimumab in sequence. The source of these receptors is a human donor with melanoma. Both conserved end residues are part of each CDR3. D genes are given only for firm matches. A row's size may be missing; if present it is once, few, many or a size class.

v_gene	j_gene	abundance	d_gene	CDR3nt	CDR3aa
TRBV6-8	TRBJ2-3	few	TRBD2	TGTGCCAGCAGTTACGAGGCGGGGGGCCGCACAGATACGCAGTATTTT	CASSYEAGGRTDTQYF
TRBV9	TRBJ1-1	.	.	TGTGCCAGCAGCCCCCCGGGGCAGAGGAACACTGAAGCTTTCTTT	CASSPPGQRNTEAFF
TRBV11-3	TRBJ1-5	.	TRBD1	TGTGCCAGCAGCGCCGACAGGGCCGGCAATCAGCCCCAGCATTTT	CASSADRAGNQPQHF
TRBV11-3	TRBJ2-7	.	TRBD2	TGTGCCAGCAGCCTTACTAGCGGCCTGTTTTACGAGCAGTACTTC	CASSLTSGLFYEQYF
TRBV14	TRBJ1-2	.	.	TGTGCCAGCAGCCACCCGACAGCGTCCTATGGCTACACCTTC	CASSHPTASYGYTF
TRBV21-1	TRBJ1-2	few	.	TGTGCCAGCAGCGTAGGGGACAGGGGTCCGTCGAACTATGGCTACACCTTC	CASSVGDRGPSNYGYTF
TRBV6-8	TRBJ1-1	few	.	TGTGCCAGCAGTTACTCCGGGGGCCTTGAAGCTTTCTTT	CASSYSGGLEAFF
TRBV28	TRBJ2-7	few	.	TGTGCCAGCAGTTTACTGGGTCTCTACGCTACGCAGTACTTC	CASSLLGLYATQYF
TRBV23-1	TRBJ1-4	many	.	TGCGCCAGCAGGGAGGGTGTTGGGGAAAAACTGTTTTTT	CASREGVGEKLFF
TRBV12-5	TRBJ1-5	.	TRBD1	TGTGCCAGCACCCTCGGACAGGCTTTAAATCAGCCCCAGCATTTT	CASTLGQALNQPQHF
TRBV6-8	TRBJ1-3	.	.	TGTGCCAGCAGCTGGGGGGACGGAGACACCATATATTTT	CASSWGDGDTIYF
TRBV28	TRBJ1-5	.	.	TGTGCCAGCAGCGGAGTGAATCAGCCCCAGCATTTT	CASSGVNQPQHF
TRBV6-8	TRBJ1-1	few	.	TGTGCCAGCAGTTACTCAAGGGGCTCAACTCTTTTCTTT	CASSYSRGSTLFF
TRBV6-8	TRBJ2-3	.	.	TGTGCCAGCAGCCCAAAGGCGCTATTTGCAGATACGCAGTATTTT	CASSPKALFADTQYF
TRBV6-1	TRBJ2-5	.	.	TGTGCCAGCAGTGAAGCTCCGGCCCGTCAAGAGACCCAGTACTTC	CASSEAPARQETQYF
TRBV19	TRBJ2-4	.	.	TGTGCCAGTTCTACAATGGAGGGACCCCTAGCCAAAAACATTCAGTACTTC	CASSTMEGPLAKNIQYF
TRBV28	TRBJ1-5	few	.	TGTGCCAGCAGTTTGGCGGGGGACAATCAGCCCCAGCATTTT	CASSLAGDNQPQHF
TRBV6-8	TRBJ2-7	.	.	TGTGCCAGCAGTGTATGGACAGACACCTACGAGCAGTACTTC	CASSVWTDTYEQYF
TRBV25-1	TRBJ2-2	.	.	TGTGCCAGCAGTGACGGTGTCAGGGAGACCGGGGAGCTGTTTTTT	CASSDGVRETGELFF
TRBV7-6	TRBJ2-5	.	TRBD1	TGTGCCAGCAGCTCCCGAGGGACAGGGATAGGGGAGACCCAGTACTTC	CASSSRGTGIGETQYF
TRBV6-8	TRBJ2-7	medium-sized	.	TGTGCCAGCAGTTACGGTCGGCCGGGATACTACGAGCAGTACTTC	CASSYGRPGYYEQYF
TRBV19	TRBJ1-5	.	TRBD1	TGTGCCAGTAGTGCTCGAGGGGGCCAGCCCCAGCATTTT	CASSARGGQPQHF
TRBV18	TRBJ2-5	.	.	TGTGCCAGCTCGCCTACCACTAGGGCAGGGGAGACCCAGTACTTC	CASSPTTRAGETQYF
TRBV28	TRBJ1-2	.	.	TGTGCCACCCACACCCTGGAATCCCTATTCTATGGCTACACCTTC	CATHTLESLFYGYTF
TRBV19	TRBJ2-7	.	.	TGTGCCAGTAGTATAAGACAGGCCTACGAGCAGTACTTC	CASSIRQAYEQYF
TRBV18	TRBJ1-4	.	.	TGTGCCAGCTCACCCACTCAGGGTGCCGCTAATGAAAAACTGTTTTTT	CASSPTQGAANEKLFF
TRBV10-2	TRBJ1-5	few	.	TGCGCCAGCAGTGCTGGTAGCAATCAGCCCCAGCATTTT	CASSAGSNQPQHF
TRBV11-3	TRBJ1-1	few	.	TGTGCCAGCAGCCTACTCGTTTTTGCCACTGAAGCTTTCTTT	CASSLLVFATEAFF
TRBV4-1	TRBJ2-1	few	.	TGCGCCAGCAGCCAAGGGGCTAGCCCTATGGATCACAATGAGCAGTTCTTC	CASSQGASPMDHNEQFF
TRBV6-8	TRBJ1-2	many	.	TGTGCCTCCGGCGCAGGGAGCTATGGCTACACCTTC	CASGAGSYGYTF
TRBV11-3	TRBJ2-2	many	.	TGTGCCAGCAGCTTACAACTAGTCTCGACCGGGGAGCTGTTTTTT	CASSLQLVSTGELFF
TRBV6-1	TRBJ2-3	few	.	TGTGCCAGCAGTGAAGGGAGCACAGATACGCAGTATTTT	CASSEGSTDTQYF
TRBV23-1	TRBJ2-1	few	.	TGCGCCAGCAGCCAAGATGGGAGGATTGAGCAGTTCTTC	CASSQDGRIEQFF